The present T cell receptor beta chain was sequenced within a study of cytomegalovirus exposure and HLA in healthy donors. Vbeta (60) and Jbeta (13) primers were used in the PCR. Here immunoSEQ multiplex PCR was the method, and the copy in TCRdb shows in-frame clones only, minus some. The specimen's table records tens of thousands of clones. V lost 3 bases and J 5 bases, leaving 16 bases between the germline ends. The CDR3 has 15 amino acids. Germline CDR1 LNHNV, CDR2 YYDKDF (reference sequence). This TCR came from a woman aged 30 to 39 in good health and CMV-seropositive. This chain uses TRBV15 with TRBJ2-5; TRBD2 might be the D (6 bases). The sample comprised PBMCs. The CDR3 coding sequence is TGTGCCACCAGCAGGGGGGGTAGAGACGCTGAGACCCAGTACTTC. Its protein is CATSRGGRDAETQYF. The full variable domain, with the rest looked up from reference TRBV15 and TRBJ2-5, is DAMVIQNPRYQVTQFGKPVTLSCSQTLNHNVMYWYQQKSSQAPKLLFHYYDKDFNNEADTPDNFQSRRPNTSFCFLDIRSPGLGDTAMYLCATSRGGRDAETQYFGPGTRLLVL.